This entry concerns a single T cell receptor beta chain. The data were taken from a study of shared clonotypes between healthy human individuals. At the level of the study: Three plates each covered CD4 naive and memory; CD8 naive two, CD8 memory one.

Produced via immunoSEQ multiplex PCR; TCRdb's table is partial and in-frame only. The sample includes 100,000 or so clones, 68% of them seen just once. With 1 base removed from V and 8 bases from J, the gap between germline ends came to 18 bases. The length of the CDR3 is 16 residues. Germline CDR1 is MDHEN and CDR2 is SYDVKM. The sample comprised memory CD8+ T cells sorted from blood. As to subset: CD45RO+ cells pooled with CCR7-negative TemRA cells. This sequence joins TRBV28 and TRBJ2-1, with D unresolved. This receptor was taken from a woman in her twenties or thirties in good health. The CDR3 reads CASSLFGPEVEYEQFF. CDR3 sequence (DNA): TGTGCCAGCAGTTTATTTGGACCAGAAGTAGAGTATGAGCAGTTCTTC.